This T cell receptor beta chain was obtained from a study of CD4+ T cells in melanoma. V lost 4 bases, J lost 6 bases, and 15 bases lay in between. The length of the CDR3 is 14 residues. CDR1 and CDR2 (germline): SGHTA, FQGNSA. TCRdb's table, derived via immunoSEQ multiplex PCR, lists solely in-frame clones and lacks some. Among 110,000 to 150,000 clones, around 90% were seen once, and the ten largest hold 1.5%. This rearrangement joins TRBV7-2 to TRBJ1-1; D is ambiguous. This receptor was obtained from a human donor with melanoma. The CDR3 loop is CASSSTEGRSEAFF. The CDR3 DNA reads as TGTGCCAGCAGCTCTACTGAAGGGCGCTCTGAAGCTTTCTTT.